The clone carrying this T cell receptor (beta chain) was seen a few times. What it binds is not known. Germline V lookup: CDR1 MDHEN, CDR2 SYDVKM. The V gene lost 7 bases and the J gene lost 6 bases, with 22 bases spanning the gap. The CDR3 covers 16 residues. This record belongs to a study of cytomegalovirus exposure and HLA in healthy donors. Vbeta (60) and Jbeta (13) primers were used in the PCR. Sequenced by immunoSEQ multiplex PCR; TCRdb stores in-frame clones only, minus some. In the table there are approximately 90,000 clones, less than 8% of which are singletons. General study findings and limits: Reported results showed that the classifier diagnosed cytomegalovirus status with high specificity and sensitivity. Certain indistinguishable V segments, among them TRBV6-2 and TRBV6-3, were excluded.

Sequenced material: PBMCs. The chain links TRBV28 to TRBJ2-1, with D possibly TRBD1 on 8 matching bases. The clonotype originates from a man aged 50 or older in good health and CMV-seronegative. The CDR3 reads CASNPPRTGRGNEQFF. Written as DNA, the CDR3 is TGTGCCAGCAACCCGCCCCGGACAGGGAGGGGCAATGAGCAGTTCTTC.